The 10 T cell receptor beta chains listed next were all sequenced from one sample in a study of radiotherapy plus CTLA-4 blockade in lung cancer. Here immunoSEQ multiplex PCR was the method, and the copy in TCRdb shows in-frame clones only, minus some. The sample consists of 49,000 or so clones, approximately 76% of them appearing once. The source was peripheral blood, collected from a patient treated with radiotherapy plus ipilimumab. The source is a human donor with non-small cell lung cancer who had stable disease on radiotherapy plus ipilimumab.

The V gene is TRBV2, the J gene TRBJ2-4; weak D call: TRBD1 (6 bases). Between the trimmed V and J ends, which lost 3 bases and 0 bases, there was a span of 15 bases. The V gene's germline CDR1 is SNHLY and CDR2 FYNNEI. This CDR3 has 17 amino acids. The chain's CDR3 is CASSEGHPLLAKNIQYF. In DNA form, the CDR3 reads TGTGCCAGCAGTGAGGGACACCCTCTTTTAGCCAAAAACATTCAGTACTTC.

The genes are TRBV6-1 and TRBJ2-5; 7 bases are a match to TRBD1. The CDR3 is made up of 14 amino acids. Germline loops: CDR1 MNHNS, CDR2 SASEGT. The V and J ends lost 7 bases and 4 bases, in that order; junction bases with no gene match: 9. The CDR3 here is CASMTTGSRETQYF. DNA of the CDR3: TGTGCCAGCATGACGACAGGGTCAAGAGAGACCCAGTACTTC.

The rearrangement joins TRBV4-1 to TRBJ1-3; 8 bases agree with TRBD1. This CDR3 region has 15 residues. Looked up from germline, CDR1 is MGHRA and CDR2 is YSYEKL. J gave up 3 bases and V 4 bases, and 5 bases lay outside the gene matches. The CDR3 DNA sequence: TGCGCCAGCAGCCGACAGGGGTTGTTTGGAAACACCATATATTTT. Protein: CASSRQGLFGNTIYF.

This clone was counted a single time. The chain links TRBV7-9 to TRBJ2-1; TRBD2 aligns across 7 bases. Trimming took 3 bases from V and 0 from J; bases not matched to a gene: 8. The CDR3 covers 17 residues. Germline values: CDR1 SEHNR, CDR2 FQNEAQ (reference sequence). CDR3 loop: CASSFPPRGSSYNEQFF. The CDR3 nucleotides read TGTGCCAGCAGCTTCCCACCGCGGGGGAGCTCCTACAATGAGCAGTTCTTC.

The chain has TRBV7-2 and TRBJ1-2; D gene unclear. V lost 7 bases, J lost 8 bases, and 17 bases lay in between. The germline V gene has CDR1 SGHTA and CDR2 FQGNSA. The CDR3 is 13 amino acids. CDR3 nucleotide sequence: TGTGCCAGCACCGAAAAATCCCTTAGGGGCTACACCTTC. Residues: CASTEKSLRGYTF.

This chain joins TRBV6-5 and TRBJ1-2; D gene ambiguous. Trimming removed 5 bases at V and 8 bases at J, with 21 bases between. CDR1 and CDR2 (germline): MNHEY, SVGAGI. The CDR3 is 15 amino acids. The CDR3 DNA sequence: TGTGCCAGCAGTCACGGGTGGGTACGCGCGGAGGGCTACACCTTC. Amino acids: CASSHGWVRAEGYTF.

The chain links TRBV19 to TRBJ2-3; 9 bases align to TRBD2. This CDR3 has 15 amino acids. Germline values: CDR1 LNHDA, CDR2 SQIVND (reference sequence). V dropped 3 bases and J dropped 4; count of bases not matched to a gene: 5. The CDR3, as DNA: TGTGCCAGTAGTATGCGGGGGGGCCCTCCAGATACGCAGTATTTT. This codes for CASSMRGGPPDTQYF.

The V gene is TRBV7-2, the J gene TRBJ1-6; D not resolved. Germline CDR1 is SGHTA and CDR2 is FQGNSA. This CDR3 contains 14 residues. V lost 1 base and J lost 9, with 10 bases in between. CDR3 DNA: TGTGCCAGCAGCTTAGGCGACACGGGTTCACCCCTCCACTTT. Translated, it gives CASSLGDTGSPLHF.

The chain is built from TRBV7-2 and TRBJ2-3; 12 nucleotides agree with TRBD2. V shed 1 base, J shed 4 bases, and the junction held 9 bases outside the gene matches. This CDR3 is 18 amino acids long. CDR1 is SGHTA and CDR2 is FQGNSA in the germline V gene. The CDR3 coding sequence is TGTGCCAGCAGCTTAGTTGCTAGCGGGGGGGCGATTGCAGATACGCAGTATTTT. This encodes CASSLVASGGAIADTQYF.

V gene TRBV29-1 combines with J gene TRBJ2-5; 8 nucleotides agree with TRBD2. Germline lookup yields CDR1 SQVTM and CDR2 ANQGSEA. The V and J ends lost 4 bases and 4 bases, in that order; junction bases with no gene match: 14. CDR3 length: 16 residues. In DNA form, the CDR3 reads TGCAGCGTTGGAAGGTTCGGCGGGGGGAGTGGAGAGACCCAGTACTTC. Protein sequence: CSVGRFGGGSGETQYF.